The 28 T cell receptor beta chains below all came from one sample that was sequenced in a study of beta chain features in type 1 diabetes. What was sequenced were expressed TCRB transcripts, since all of the isolated RNA had been reverse transcribed. Method: immunoSEQ multiplex PCR; TCRdb's copy keeps in-frame clones and lacks some. The repertoire consists of fewer than 900,000 clones, with 17% occurring once and the leading ten covering 0.023%. The specimen was naive CD4+ T cells from blood. The receptors originated from a young woman in good health.

Comments on this clone: Other DNA sequences in this specimen translate into the identical CDR3. The chain combines TRBV18 with TRBJ2-2; D ambiguous. The CDR3 extends over 12 amino acids. Germline loops: CDR1 KGHSH, CDR2 LQKENI. The V gene lost 3 bases and the J gene lost 6 bases, with 5 bases spanning the gap. The CDR3 sequence: CASSPSSGELFF. The CDR3, as DNA: TGTGCCAGCTCACCGAGTTCCGGGGAGCTGTTTTTT.

This clone showed up just a few times. The J gene is TRBJ2-7, the V gene TRBV5-4, with 13 positions matching TRBD2. The germline V gene has CDR1 SGHNT and CDR2 YYREEE (reference sequence). After removal of 2 bases from V and 7 bases from J, the junction contained 6 bases not matched to a gene. The CDR3 is 15 amino acids. DNA of the CDR3: TGTGCCAGCAGCTTAGGACTAGCGGGAGTCGGAGAGCAGTACTTC. Translated, it gives CASSLGLAGVGEQYF.

This chain connects TRBV4-3 to TRBJ2-5; D is undetermined. The CDR3 is 13 amino acids. The V gene lost 0 bases and the J gene lost 6 bases, with 8 bases spanning the gap. Germline CDR1 and CDR2: LGHNA and YSLEER. The CDR3 DNA sequence: TGCGCCAGCAGCCAAGAGGAAGCGCAGACCCAGTACTTC. This codes for CASSQEEAQTQYF.

This clone came up a few times. V gene TRBV5-8 combines with J gene TRBJ2-2; D unclear. Trimming left V 0 bases short and J 6 bases short, with 9 bases between. The CDR3 has 14 residues. Germline V gene data show CDR1 as SGHTS and CDR2 as YDEGEE. CDR3: CASSLGLVSGELFF. CDR3 DNA: TGTGCCAGCAGCTTGGGCCTCGTGTCCGGGGAGCTGTTTTTT.

The rearrangement uses TRBV6-6 and TRBJ2-2; maybe TRBD1 (6 bases). This CDR3 has 15 residues. Germline CDR1 reads MNHNY; CDR2 reads SVGAGI (reference sequence). Trimming took off 2 bases at V and 8 bases at J, with 15 bases between the two ends. CDR3 in amino acids: CASSYQPPGAGELFF. CDR3 nucleotides: TGTGCCAGCAGTTACCAACCCCCAGGGGCTGGGGAGCTGTTTTTT.

As concerns this clone: A much larger clone differs by one base, so this may be a read error. The same CDR3 arises from other DNA sequences in this sample as well. This chain joins TRBV7-9 and TRBJ2-3; D gene unclear. Looked up from germline, CDR1 is SEHNR and CDR2 is FQNEAQ (reference sequence). The V gene lost 2 bases and the J gene lost 3 bases, with 3 bases spanning the gap. This CDR3 region has 12 residues. The CDR3 protein is CASSLSTDTQYF. DNA for the CDR3: TGTGCCAGCAGCTTAAGTACAGATACGCAGTATTTT. The variable domain in full, with the rest retrieved from reference TRBV7-9 and TRBJ2-3, is DTGVSQNPRHKITKRGQNVTFRCDPISEHNRLYWYRQTLGQGPEFLTYFQNEAQLEKSRLLSDRFSAERPKGSFSTLEIQRTEQGDSAMYLCASSLSTDTQYFGPGTRLTVL.

This clone was picked up a small number of times. The chain combines TRBV10-3 with TRBJ2-1; 9 bases map to TRBD1. CDR1 and CDR2 (germline): ENHRY, SYGVKD. V was clipped by 6 bases and J by 12 bases; unmatched bases: 6. The CDR3 is 12 amino acids. CDR3 sequence reads: CAIRETGGRQFF. CDR3 nucleotide sequence: TGTGCCATCAGAGAGACAGGGGGGAGGCAGTTCTTC.

This clone was counted a few times. This chain uses TRBV10-3 with TRBJ2-5, with 8 bases lining up with TRBD2. CDR1 and CDR2 (germline): ENHRY, SYGVKD. V was pared by 5 bases and J by 4 bases, with 9 bases of the junction left unmatched. The CDR3 is 15 residues long. CDR3 bases: TGTGCCATCAGTAACCAGCGGGAGTATGGAGAGACCCAGTACTTC. It yields the protein CAISNQREYGETQYF.

This clone was seen only a few times. This chain uses TRBV7-2 with TRBJ1-5, with D hard to call. V was cut by 2 bases and J by 7 bases, with 15 bases left in between. The CDR3 has 15 residues. Looked up from germline, CDR1 is SGHTA and CDR2 is FQGNSA. The CDR3 reads CASSLLGQVGQPQHF. Here the CDR3 DNA reads TGTGCCAGCAGCTTATTAGGCCAGGTTGGGCAGCCCCAGCATTTT.

This clone was seen a handful of times. This chain joins TRBV7-9 and TRBJ1-3, with unresolved D. The V and J ends lost 6 bases and 0 bases respectively, with 6 bases between them. Germline CDR1 SEHNR, CDR2 FQNEAQ (reference sequence). The CDR3 length is 13 residues. CDR3 in DNA: TGTGCCAGCAGGTTTTACTCTGGAAACACCATATATTTT. It is translated as CASRFYSGNTIYF.

This clone was seen more than once but under ten times. The CDR3 DNA follows: TGTGCCAGCAGTGAACAGGCAGGGGCTCCCTACGAGCAGTACTTC. Amino acid sequence: CASSEQAGAPYEQYF. The chain couples TRBV2 to TRBJ2-7; perhaps TRBD1 as D (6 bases). The CDR3 consists of 15 residues. Germline-derived CDR1 and CDR2 are SNHLY and FYNNEI. The V end was cut by 2 bases, the J end by 2 bases, with 13 bases between.

The gene calls are TRBV18 and TRBJ1-1; D call uncertain. The germline V gene encodes CDR1 KGHSH and CDR2 LQKENI. V dropped 3 bases and J dropped 5 bases, with 16 bases sitting between them. This CDR3 has 15 residues. The DNA of the CDR3 is TGTGCCAGCTCACCCCGAGGGTTTCCGGGGACTGAAGCTTTCTTT. This codes for CASSPRGFPGTEAFF.

This clone has only a few counts. The chain has TRBV7-9 and TRBJ2-5, with 11 bases that match TRBD2. The CDR3 sequence is 16 residues long. Germline lookup yields CDR1 SEHNR and CDR2 FQNEAQ (reference sequence). J gave up 4 bases and V 4 bases, and 8 bases lay outside the gene matches. The CDR3 loop is CASSSWLAGGGETQYF. DNA of the CDR3: TGTGCCAGCAGCTCATGGCTAGCGGGAGGTGGAGAGACCCAGTACTTC. Supplemented by reference TRBV7-9 and TRBJ2-5, the full variable domain reads DTGVSQNPRHKITKRGQNVTFRCDPISEHNRLYWYRQTLGQGPEFLTYFQNEAQLEKSRLLSDRFSAERPKGSFSTLEIQRTEQGDSAMYLCASSSWLAGGGETQYFGPGTRLLVL.

The gene calls are TRBV4-2 and TRBJ1-2; the D is unclear. Germline V gene data show CDR1 as LGHNA and CDR2 as YNFKEQ. This CDR3 is built from 14 residues. The ends were cut back, 3 bases at V and 4 bases at J, with 12 bases in the middle. The CDR3 reads CASSQSWAPYGYTF. The CDR3 nucleotides read TGTGCCAGCAGCCAGTCATGGGCTCCCTATGGCTACACCTTC.

With respect to this clone: Germline is not matched at one junction end, which may reflect a read error. The chain uses TRBV5-1 and TRBJ2-5; the match to TRBD2 covers 9 bases. This CDR3 has 17 residues. Germline CDR1 and CDR2: SGHRS and YFSETQ. The CDR3 here is CASNLITGLAGLETQYF. CDR3 nucleotides: TGCGCCAGCAACTTGATAACGGGGCTAGCGGGACTTGAGACCCAGTACTTC.

This clone showed up just a few times. CDR3 sequence: CASSLSGSSDTQYF. In DNA, the CDR3 is TGTGCCAGCAGCTTATCGGGGTCCTCAGATACGCAGTATTTT. The rearrangement links TRBV11-3 to TRBJ2-3; perhaps TRBD2 as D (5 bases). Germline-derived CDR1 and CDR2 are SGHNT and YENEEA. The CDR3 has 14 amino acids. V was trimmed by 2 bases and J by 4 bases, leaving 10 bases between them.

The chain recombines TRBV7-9 with TRBJ2-7, with TRBD2 matching 10 bases. The CDR3 extends over 15 amino acids. Looked up from germline, CDR1 is SEHNR and CDR2 is FQNEAQ (reference sequence). V lost 2 bases, J lost 3 bases, and 4 bases stayed unmatched. DNA of the CDR3: TGTGCCAGCAGCTTATCCATAGCGGGAGGCTACGAGCAGTACTTC. Translating gives CASSLSIAGGYEQYF.

In this sample, this clone turned up a few times. The same CDR3 arises from other DNA sequences in this sample as well. The chain employs TRBV5-1 and TRBJ2-2; no clear D gene. This CDR3 spans 14 amino acids. Per the germline V gene, CDR1 is SGHRS and CDR2 is YFSETQ. V was shortened by 4 bases and J by 0 bases, with 7 bases between the two germline ends. The CDR3 DNA reads as TGCGCCAGCAGCCTCCTTGCGAACACCGGGGAGCTGTTTTTT. Translated, it gives CASSLLANTGELFF.

This clone was recorded a few times. An end of the junction does not agree with germline; a read error may underlie this. The chain carries TRBV5-4 and TRBJ2-3, with D tentatively TRBD1 (5 bases). Germline V lookup: CDR1 SGHNT, CDR2 YYREEE (reference sequence). CDR3 length: 17 residues. The CDR3 protein is CASSQEISGFGTDTQYF. CDR3 DNA: TGCGCCAGCAGCCAAGAAATCTCAGGGTTCGGTACAGATACGCAGTATTTT.

This clone showed up just a few times. A junction end diverges from the germline sequence, so it may reflect a read error. The rearrangement joins TRBV5-4 to TRBJ2-6; 7 nucleotides agree with TRBD1. The CDR3 contains 17 residues. The germline V gene has CDR1 SGHNT and CDR2 YYREEE (reference sequence). The CDR3 is CASSLRTGPSGANVLTF. The CDR3 DNA follows: TGCGCCAGCAGCTTACGGACAGGCCCCTCTGGGGCCAACGTCCTGACTTTC.

This clone was counted a few times. The V and J genes are TRBV5-1 and TRBJ2-2; 10 nucleotides line up with TRBD2. The CDR3 runs to 17 residues. With 4 bases clipped from V and 4 bases from J, the junction kept 10 bases outside the gene matches. Per germline, CDR1 SGHRS and CDR2 YFSETQ. CDR3 nucleotide sequence: TGCGCCAGCAGCCCCTCCGGACTAGCGGCTTTCACCGGGGAGCTGTTTTTT. Its protein is CASSPSGLAAFTGELFF.

This chain connects TRBV2 to TRBJ1-2; maybe TRBD1 (6 bases). V lost 5 bases and J 4 bases, leaving 14 bases between the germline ends. This CDR3 has 14 residues. Germline V gene lookup returns CDR1 SNHLY and CDR2 FYNNEI. The chain's CDR3 is CASSFRQGSYGYTF. Here the CDR3 DNA reads TGTGCCAGCAGTTTTCGGCAGGGGAGCTATGGCTACACCTTC.

The chain recombines TRBV7-2 with TRBJ2-7; 8 nucleotides agree with TRBD2. The CDR3 covers 14 residues. V was clipped by 2 bases and J by 3 bases; unmatched bases: 3. Germline V gene lookup returns CDR1 SGHTA and CDR2 FQGNSA. The CDR3 here is CASSLQRENYEQYF. The CDR3 nucleotides read TGTGCCAGCAGCTTACAGCGGGAGAACTACGAGCAGTACTTC.

The chain is built from TRBV19 and TRBJ2-1; either TRBD1 or TRBD2 may fit D (5 bases each). Germline V gene sequence: CDR1 LNHDA, CDR2 SQIVND (reference sequence). This CDR3 region has 14 residues. V lost 10 bases, J lost 3 bases, and 16 bases lay in between. The DNA of the CDR3 is TGTGCCACATCAGCGAGGGGTGGCTACAATGAGCAGTTCTTC. It yields the protein CATSARGGYNEQFF.

This clone occurred a few times. V is TRBV7-2 and J is TRBJ1-4; no clear D gene. This CDR3 spans 14 amino acids. Germline CDR1 and CDR2: SGHTA and FQGNSA. Trimming left V 2 bases short and J 5 bases short, with 9 bases between. The DNA of the CDR3 is TGTGCCAGCAGCTTAATTGGACGGAATGAAAAACTGTTTTTT. This translates into CASSLIGRNEKLFF. Full variable domain (missing parts from reference TRBV7-2 and TRBJ1-4): GAGVSQSPSNKVTEKGKDVELRCDPISGHTALYWYRQSLGQGLEFLIYFQGNSAPDKSGLPSDRFSAERTGGSVSTLTIQRTQQEDSAVYLCASSLIGRNEKLFFGSGTQLSVL.

The V gene is TRBV7-9, the J gene TRBJ2-3; 8 nucleotides agree with TRBD2. The trim removed 5 bases at V and 5 bases at J, leaving 12 bases unmatched. The CDR3 length is 16 residues. CDR1 is SEHNR and CDR2 is FQNEAQ in the germline V gene (reference sequence). CDR3 residues: CASSLRAGEGIDTQYF. The CDR3 bases are TGTGCCAGCAGCCTCAGAGCGGGAGAAGGAATAGATACGCAGTATTTT.

About this clone: The junction shows a germline mismatch at one end, possibly a read error. The V gene is TRBV15, the J gene TRBJ1-1; a possible D gene is TRBD1 (6 bases). Germline lookup yields CDR1 LNHNV and CDR2 YYDKDF (reference sequence). The CDR3 sequence is 14 residues long. The CDR3 region has the DNA TGTGCCACCAAATACAGGGACATGAACACTGAAGCTCTCTTT. Amino acid sequence: CATKYRDMNTEALF. Combining the CDR3 with reference TRBV15 and TRBJ1-1 gives the whole variable domain DAMVIQNPRYQVTQFGKPVTLSCSQTLNHNVMYWYQQKSSQAPKLLFHYYDKDFNNEADTPDNFQSRRPNTSFCFLDIRSPGLGDTAMYLCATKYRDMNTEALFGQGTRLTVV.

The rearrangement joins TRBV7-2 to TRBJ2-7; weak D call: TRBD2 (6 bases). V was pared by 1 base and J by 6 bases, with 16 bases between. Germline-derived CDR1 and CDR2 are SGHTA and FQGNSA. This CDR3 is built from 15 residues. The CDR3 DNA follows: TGTGCCAGCAGCTTAGATCCGCGGGGTTCGGGCGAGCAGTACTTC. It codes for CASSLDPRGSGEQYF.